The 21 T cell receptor beta chains reported below all come from one sample, sequenced in a study of T cell changes during pregnancy in multiple sclerosis. Produced via immunoSEQ multiplex PCR; TCRdb's table is partial and in-frame only. This table holds tens of thousands of clones, approximately 92% found once. Sequencing was carried out using peripheral blood. These receptors all come from a female donor with multiple sclerosis, enrolled in a pregnancy study.

This clone is judged medium-sized. CDR3 in DNA: TGTGCCAGCAGCTTAGCGGGTAGCGGGAGAGGGTACGAGCAGTACTTC. Protein: CASSLAGSGRGYEQYF. The chain combines TRBV7-2 with TRBJ2-7; 9 nucleotides align to TRBD2. V gave up 0 bases and J gave up 4 bases; unmatched junction bases: 7. Looked up from germline, CDR1 is SGHTA and CDR2 is FQGNSA. The CDR3 has 16 amino acids.

V and J are TRBV5-1 and TRBJ2-3, with TRBD2 matching 7 bases. The J segment lost 6 bases and the V segment lost 2 bases, leaving 3 bases of the junction unmatched. CDR1 SGHRS and CDR2 YFSETQ come from the germline V gene. CDR3 length: 13 residues. CDR3 DNA: TGCGCCAGCAGCTTCGCGGGAGAGGATACGCAGTATTTT. Translation: CASSFAGEDTQYF.

The rearrangement links TRBV5-1 to TRBJ2-3; D not resolved. There are 11 residues in the CDR3. Per germline, CDR1 SGHRS and CDR2 YFSETQ. Trimming took off 2 bases at V and 5 bases at J, with 3 bases between the two ends. The CDR3 DNA follows: TGCGCCAGCAGCTTCAAAGATACGCAGTATTTT. It is translated as CASSFKDTQYF.

The chain employs TRBV2 and TRBJ2-3, with D unclear. Germline lookup yields CDR1 SNHLY and CDR2 FYNNEI. The CDR3 is made up of 14 amino acids. Trimming took off 4 bases at V and 4 bases at J, with 12 bases between the two ends. This CDR3 is CASSGLEEADTQYF. The CDR3 nucleotides read TGTGCCAGCAGTGGGCTAGAGGAAGCAGATACGCAGTATTTT.

This clone has just one count. CDR3 in amino acids: CASTPGQGTHQPQHF. Here the CDR3 DNA reads TGTGCCAGCACCCCGGGACAGGGGACCCATCAGCCCCAGCATTTT. The chain uses TRBV6-6 and TRBJ1-5; 10 bases agree with TRBD1. Germline CDR1 and CDR2: MNHNY and SVGAGI (reference sequence). The CDR3 totals 15 residues. Trimming cost V 7 bases and J 5 bases; bases outside gene matches: 8.

The chain recombines TRBV11-2 with TRBJ2-5; 8 nucleotides match TRBD1. With 3 bases clipped from V and 2 bases from J, the junction kept 8 bases outside the gene matches. Looked up from germline, CDR1 is SGHAT and CDR2 is FQNNGV. CDR3 length: 16 amino acids. The CDR3 sequence: CASSLSPGGGQETQYF. CDR3 sequence (DNA): TGTGCCAGCAGCTTGTCTCCAGGGGGCGGGCAAGAGACCCAGTACTTC.

This clone was detected once. The rearrangement links TRBV6-5 to TRBJ2-5; TRBD2 matches at 9 bases. The CDR3 runs to 13 residues. Trimming took 11 bases from V and 3 from J; bases not matched to a gene: 7. The germline V gene encodes CDR1 MNHEY and CDR2 SVGAGI. The CDR3 nucleotides read TGTGCCTCACGGATAGCGGGAGAAGAGACCCAGTACTTC. Translating gives CASRIAGEETQYF.

V gene TRBV7-2 combines with J gene TRBJ1-5; weak D call: TRBD1 (6 bases). The germline V and J ends were trimmed by 1 base and 5 bases, with 12 bases remaining between them. The CDR3 has 15 residues. Germline V gives CDR1 SGHTA, CDR2 FQGNSA. CDR3 residues: CASSLVVGAHQPQHF. DNA of the CDR3: TGTGCCAGCAGCTTAGTAGTGGGGGCGCATCAGCCCCAGCATTTT.

The chain links TRBV11-2 to TRBJ2-7, with a possible D match to TRBD2 (5 bases). The CDR3 is 13 residues long. Trimming cost V 3 bases and J 5 bases, with 11 bases left between them. Germline CDR1 is SGHAT and CDR2 is FQNNGV. The CDR3 sequence: CASSLASTHEQYF. CDR3 bases: TGTGCCAGCAGCTTGGCTAGCACCCACGAGCAGTACTTC.

In DNA form, the CDR3 reads TGTGCCTCTGAACCCGACATTGGGTATGGCTACACCTTC. Protein: CASEPDIGYGYTF. The V and J genes are TRBV10-3 and TRBJ1-2; no definite D call. Per germline, CDR1 ENHRY and CDR2 SYGVKD. The CDR3 spans 13 residues. Trimming left V 11 bases short and J 5 bases short, with 18 bases between.

The rearrangement uses TRBV7-2 and TRBJ1-1, with D maybe TRBD1 (5 bases). The ends were cut back, 2 bases at V and 7 bases at J, with 14 bases in the middle. The CDR3 covers 14 residues. Germline assignment: CDR1 SGHTA and CDR2 FQGNSA. For the CDR3, the DNA is TGTGCCAGCAGCTTATTGCTCGGGGCGGTTGAAGCTTTCTTT. Amino acid sequence: CASSLLLGAVEAFF. The full variable domain, in which reference TRBV7-2 and TRBJ1-1 provide the parts outside the CDR3, is GAGVSQSPSNKVTEKGKDVELRCDPISGHTALYWYRQSLGQGLEFLIYFQGNSAPDKSGLPSDRFSAERTGGSVSTLTIQRTQQEDSAVYLCASSLLLGAVEAFFGQGTRLTVV.

The CDR3 protein is CASSEGTSGGYQETQYF. The DNA of the CDR3 is TGTGCCAGCAGTGAAGGGACTAGCGGGGGGTACCAAGAGACCCAGTACTTC. This chain uses TRBV25-1 with TRBJ2-5; 15 bases are shared with TRBD2. The V segment lost 2 bases and the J segment 0 bases; nucleotides outside the gene matches: 1. CDR3 size: 17 residues. Germline CDR1 and CDR2: MGHDK and SYGVNS.

V usage is TRBV6-5 and J usage is TRBJ2-7; D is uncertain. This CDR3 is built from 13 residues. Trimming cost V 6 bases and J 3 bases, with 12 bases left between them. Germline loops: CDR1 MNHEY, CDR2 SVGAGI. In DNA, the CDR3 is TGTGCCAGCAGCAACACGTGGGGCTACGAGCAGTACTTC. Protein product: CASSNTWGYEQYF.

This chain joins TRBV30 and TRBJ2-7; 8 nucleotides agree with TRBD1. The CDR3 is 13 amino acids. CDR1 GTSNPN and CDR2 SVGIG come from the germline V gene (reference sequence). J gave up 2 bases and V 4 bases, and 4 bases lay outside the gene matches. The CDR3: CAWTRTGTYEQYF. CDR3 sequence (DNA): TGTGCCTGGACGAGGACAGGGACCTACGAGCAGTACTTC.

The CDR3 DNA reads as TGTGCCAGCAGCTTAGTTGGGAATCAGCCCCAGCATTTT. The encoded protein is CASSLVGNQPQHF. The chain recombines TRBV7-2 with TRBJ1-5; the D is unclear. Trimming cost V 1 base and J 4 bases, with 5 bases left between them. CDR1 is SGHTA, CDR2 FQGNSA, per germline. CDR3 length: 13 amino acids.

The gene calls are TRBV10-3 and TRBJ2-1; the match to TRBD1 covers 9 bases. V was clipped by 6 bases and J by 7 bases; unmatched bases: 4. The germline CDR1 and CDR2 sequences are ENHRY and SYGVKD. The CDR3 has 13 amino acids. CDR3 in amino acids: CAIRTGTGNEQFF. CDR3 coding DNA: TGTGCCATCAGAACCGGGACAGGGAATGAGCAGTTCTTC.

The chain couples TRBV27 to TRBJ1-5; no clear D. The CDR3 is 14 residues long. The ends were cut back, 8 bases at V and 0 bases at J, with 11 bases in the middle. CDR1 and CDR2 from the germline V gene are MNHEY and SMNVEV (reference sequence). CDR3 sequence reads: CASGKVISNQPQHF. The CDR3 DNA reads as TGTGCCAGCGGGAAGGTAATTAGCAATCAGCCCCAGCATTTT.

This chain joins TRBV27 and TRBJ2-1; TRBD2 matches at 12 bases. Germline trimming cut 2 bases from V and 0 bases from J; bases unmatched to any gene: 11. The CDR3 length is 20 residues. CDR1 and CDR2 (germline): MNHEY, SMNVEV (reference sequence). CDR3 in amino acids: CASSLRATSGRGVSYNEQFF. The CDR3 nucleotides are TGTGCCAGCAGTTTAAGGGCGACTAGCGGGAGAGGTGTCTCCTACAATGAGCAGTTCTTC.

This chain uses TRBV30 with TRBJ2-2; the match to TRBD2 covers 8 bases. Trimming cost V 5 bases and J 7 bases; bases outside gene matches: 3. The CDR3 totals 12 residues. CDR1 and CDR2 (germline): GTSNPN, SVGIG (reference sequence). The CDR3 spells CAWARGGGELFF. The CDR3, as DNA: TGTGCCTGGGCCCGGGGGGGCGGGGAGCTGTTTTTT. Combining the CDR3 with reference TRBV30 and TRBJ2-2 gives the whole variable domain SQTIHQWPATLVQPVGSPLSLECTVEGTSNPNLYWYRQAAGRGLQLLFYSVGIGQISSEVPQNLSASRPQDRQFILSSKKLLLSDSGFYLCAWARGGGELFFGEGSRLTVL.

The CDR3 nucleotides read TGCGCCAGCAGCTTTCGGCCGCCCAACGGGGAGCTGTTTTTT. This translates into CASSFRPPNGELFF. V usage is TRBV5-1 and J usage is TRBJ2-2, with D uncertain. V was shortened by 2 bases and J by 7 bases, with 12 bases between the two germline ends. Germline V gene sequence: CDR1 SGHRS, CDR2 YFSETQ. CDR3 length: 14 amino acids. The whole variable domain, remainder taken from reference TRBV5-1 and TRBJ2-2, is KAGVTQTPRYLIKTRGQQVTLSCSPISGHRSVSWYQQTPGQGLQFLFEYFSETQRNKGNFPGRFSGRQFSNSRSEMNVSTLELGDSALYLCASSFRPPNGELFFGEGSRLTVL.

The chain combines TRBV23-1 with TRBJ1-2; the D is unclear. TRBV23-1 is placed among ORFs of uncertain function. The CDR3 covers 11 residues. The V end lost 5 bases, the J end lost 8 bases, and 9 bases lay between the germline ends. This chain's CDR3 is CASSRRAGYTF. CDR3 DNA sequence: TGCGCCAGCAGTAGGCGGGCGGGCTACACCTTC.